A single sample gave rise to the 22 T cell receptor beta chains below, sequenced in a study of cytotoxic CD8 clonotypes in ibrutinib-treated CLL. Produced via immunoSEQ multiplex PCR; TCRdb's table is partial and in-frame only. The sample holds roughly 160,000 clones; about 84% are singletons and the top ten take roughly 4.6%. The material was PBMCs, obtained after 24 months of ibrutinib treatment. The receptors shown here come from a human donor with chronic lymphocytic leukemia.

In DNA, the CDR3 is TGCGCCAGCAGAACTACCGCTAGCTCTGGAAACACCATATATTTT. Encoded protein: CASRTTASSGNTIYF. V and J are TRBV5-1 and TRBJ1-3; the D is unclear. The CDR3 consists of 15 residues. Germline lookup yields CDR1 SGHRS and CDR2 YFSETQ. Trimming took 5 bases from V and 0 from J, leaving 12 bases between them.

CDR3 amino acids: CATSGLDPSYEQYF. The CDR3 DNA reads TGTGCCACCTCGGGACTAGACCCTTCCTACGAGCAGTACTTC. The chain recombines TRBV19 with TRBJ2-7; 8 bases match TRBD2. The J segment lost 1 base and the V segment lost 10 bases, leaving 9 bases of the junction unmatched. In germline, CDR1 is LNHDA, CDR2 SQIVND (reference sequence). The CDR3 covers 14 residues.

The chain links TRBV7-9 to TRBJ2-3, with D unclear. The germline V and J ends were trimmed by 5 bases and 1 base, with 16 bases remaining between them. The germline V gene encodes CDR1 SEHNR and CDR2 FQNEAQ (reference sequence). This CDR3 is built from 16 residues. This CDR3 is CASSPTRVGGTDTQYF. The CDR3 nucleotides read TGTGCCAGCAGCCCCACCAGAGTTGGGGGCACAGATACGCAGTATTTT.

This clone was recorded only once. This chain joins TRBV6-5 and TRBJ1-1; D remains ambiguous. With 6 bases removed from V and 9 bases from J, the gap between germline ends came to 14 bases. Germline V CDR1 and CDR2: MNHEY, SVGAGI. CDR3 length: 12 amino acids. CDR3 bases: TGTGCCAGCAGATCCGGGATCCTAAAAGCTTTCTTT. Translating it yields CASRSGILKAFF.

Here the CDR3 reads CASSFMNSFRPQHF. CDR3 nucleotide sequence: TGTGCCAGCAGCTTTATGAACAGTTTCCGGCCCCAGCATTTT. The chain employs TRBV7-2 and TRBJ1-5; D ambiguous. CDR3 length equals 14 residues. V gave up 3 bases and J gave up 9 bases, with 15 bases separating them. In germline, CDR1 is SGHTA, CDR2 FQGNSA.

The rearrangement uses TRBV7-9 and TRBJ2-5; the match to TRBD2 covers 7 bases. Germline V gives CDR1 SEHNR, CDR2 FQNEAQ (reference sequence). Trimming cost V 5 bases and J 4 bases; bases outside gene matches: 10. The CDR3 spans 15 residues. The CDR3 is CASSRGVTPGETQYF. The CDR3 nucleotides are TGTGCCAGCAGCCGGGGGGTTACACCCGGAGAGACCCAGTACTTC. Full variable domain (outside the CDR3, taken from reference TRBV7-9 and TRBJ2-5): DTGVSQNPRHKITKRGQNVTFRCDPISEHNRLYWYRQTLGQGPEFLTYFQNEAQLEKSRLLSDRFSAERPKGSFSTLEIQRTEQGDSAMYLCASSRGVTPGETQYFGPGTRLLVL.

J is TRBJ2-3 and V is TRBV7-8; 9 bases fit TRBD2. The germline V gene has CDR1 SGHVS and CDR2 FQNEAQ. The CDR3 covers 17 residues. The ends lost 5 bases at V and 8 bases at J; junction bases unmatched: 17. The CDR3 protein is CASSEIFVAGERGTQYF. The CDR3 DNA sequence: TGTGCCAGCAGCGAAATCTTCGTAGCGGGAGAGAGGGGTACGCAGTATTTT.

The rearrangement links TRBV5-1 to TRBJ2-2; D unresolved. The germline V gene has CDR1 SGHRS and CDR2 YFSETQ. The CDR3 runs 14 residues. Trimming cost V 0 bases and J 2 bases, with 5 bases left between them. CDR3 nucleotide sequence: TGCGCCAGCAGCTTGGATGGAAACACCGGGGAGCTGTTTTTT. This sequence encodes CASSLDGNTGELFF.

V and J are TRBV27 and TRBJ2-5; no reliable D call. Germline V gene sequence: CDR1 MNHEY, CDR2 SMNVEV (reference sequence). Trimming shortened V by 6 bases and J by 1 base, and 15 bases separated the two germline ends. The CDR3 length is 15 residues. Here the CDR3 DNA reads TGTGCCAGCAGCCGTCCCGGGCTATTCCAAGAGACCCAGTACTTC. This translates into CASSRPGLFQETQYF.

The chain couples TRBV21-1 to TRBJ2-7; TRBD1, as called in the table, went unchecked against the DNA. TRBV21-1 represents a pseudogene. This CDR3 has 17 amino acids. CDR3 protein: CASSKSRTGTVPDEQYF. The CDR3 DNA sequence: TGTGCCAGCAGCAAAAGCCGTACAGGGACAGTACCGGACGAGCAGTACTTC.

The chain is built from TRBV5-1 and TRBJ1-1; D gene uncertain. V was pared by 5 bases and J by 4 bases, with 18 bases between. Germline V gene data show CDR1 as SGHRS and CDR2 as YFSETQ. The CDR3 contains 15 residues. The CDR3 DNA follows: TGCGCCAGCAGTTGGTCGGGAGGGCGCCCCACTGAAGCTTTCTTT. It translates to CASSWSGGRPTEAFF.

V gene TRBV5-1 combines with J gene TRBJ2-5, with 10 bases fitting TRBD1. Germline V CDR1 and CDR2: SGHRS, YFSETQ. Trimming removed 5 bases from V and 5 bases from J; junction bases left unmatched: 6. The CDR3 totals 14 residues. Written as DNA, the CDR3 is TGCGCCAGCAGAAAGGGACAGGGGTGGGAGACCCAGTACTTC. As protein: CASRKGQGWETQYF.

This chain connects TRBV5-4 to TRBJ2-7; 9 nucleotides match TRBD1. The CDR3 sequence is 15 residues long. Germline CDR1 is SGHNT and CDR2 is YYREEE (reference sequence). V lost 5 bases to trimming and J lost 4 bases; unmatched junction nucleotides: 10. In nucleotides, the CDR3 is TGTGCCAGCAGTCCCGGGACAGGGCGCCAGTACGAGCAGTACTTC. Translation gives CASSPGTGRQYEQYF.

In its sample, this clone was seen a few times. The gene calls are TRBV28 and TRBJ2-7; 13 positions match TRBD2. Trimming took 5 bases from V and 6 from J; bases not matched to a gene: 10. Germline loops: CDR1 MDHEN, CDR2 SYDVKM. The CDR3 consists of 16 residues. CDR3 nucleotides: TGTGCCAGCAGTGGACTAGCGGGAGAGGAAGTTGGCGAGCAGTACTTC. Translating gives CASSGLAGEEVGEQYF.

The chain is built from TRBV5-1 and TRBJ2-1, with 9 bases that match TRBD1. The trim removed 0 bases at V and 12 bases at J, leaving 7 bases unmatched. There are 14 residues in the CDR3. Germline V gene data show CDR1 as SGHRS and CDR2 as YFSETQ. The CDR3 loop is CASSLGTGEGRQFF. The CDR3 nucleotides are TGCGCCAGCAGCTTGGGGACAGGGGAGGGGCGGCAGTTCTTC. The full variable domain, rest sourced from reference TRBV5-1 and TRBJ2-1, is KAGVTQTPRYLIKTRGQQVTLSCSPISGHRSVSWYQQTPGQGLQFLFEYFSETQRNKGNFPGRFSGRQFSNSRSEMNVSTLELGDSALYLCASSLGTGEGRQFFGPGTRLTVL.

This rearrangement joins TRBV18 to TRBJ1-5; weak D call: TRBD1 (5 bases). The CDR3 has 13 residues. Germline V gives CDR1 KGHSH, CDR2 LQKENI. V lost 8 bases and J lost 6, with 14 bases in between. CDR3 sequence reads: CASRDDLGQPQHF. DNA for the CDR3: TGTGCCAGCAGGGACGACCTGGGTCAGCCCCAGCATTTT. Full variable domain (rest looked up from reference TRBV18 and TRBJ1-5): NAGVMQNPRHLVRRRGQEARLRCSPMKGHSHVYWYRQLPEEGLKFMVYLQKENIIDESGMPKERFSAEFPKEGPSILRIQQVVRGDSAAYFCASRDDLGQPQHFGDGTRLSIL.

V gene TRBV7-9 combines with J gene TRBJ1-4; D gene uncertain. Per the germline V gene, CDR1 is SEHNR and CDR2 is FQNEAQ (reference sequence). CDR3 length: 16 amino acids. Trimming stripped 9 bases from V and 0 bases from J, with 17 bases between. The CDR3: CASRGGPRATNEKLFF. Written as DNA, the CDR3 is TGTGCCAGTCGTGGTGGCCCTCGTGCAACTAATGAAAAACTGTTTTTT.

This rearrangement joins TRBV6-5 to TRBJ1-6; TRBD1 matches 9 bases. The CDR3 covers 16 residues. Losses at the gene ends were 2 bases for V and 8 bases for J; bases not matched to a gene: 7. The V gene's germline CDR1 is MNHEY and CDR2 SVGAGI. The CDR3 DNA reads TGTGCCAGCAGTTACGGGACAGGGCCCTCGTATTCACCCCTCCACTTT. Translation: CASSYGTGPSYSPLHF.

The chain is built from TRBV2 and TRBJ1-6, with 10 bases lining up with TRBD1. V dropped 6 bases and J dropped 7; count of bases not matched to a gene: 6. Germline CDR1 SNHLY, CDR2 FYNNEI. The CDR3 spans 15 residues. In nucleotides, the CDR3 is TGTGCCAGCAGCCCACGGACAGGGGGAAATTCACCCCTCCACTTT. It is translated as CASSPRTGGNSPLHF.

This chain connects TRBV28 to TRBJ2-7; 7 nucleotides align to TRBD1. Germline lookup yields CDR1 MDHEN and CDR2 SYDVKM. J was trimmed by 1 base and V by 6 bases; bases with no gene match: 9. The CDR3 runs 15 residues. CDR3 bases: TGTGCCAGCAGCCCTATAGGGGGCGGTTCCTACGAGCAGTACTTC. This codes for CASSPIGGGSYEQYF.

The chain couples TRBV9 to TRBJ2-5, with 8 bases identical to TRBD2. Germline V gives CDR1 SGDLS, CDR2 YYNGEE. The junction had 9 bases not matched to a gene; V was cut back by 0 bases and J by 5 bases. CDR3 length equals 16 residues. The DNA of the CDR3 is TGTGCCAGCAGCGTAGTTCTAGGGACTAGATACGAGACCCAGTACTTC. It codes for CASSVVLGTRYETQYF.

The chain joins TRBV5-1 to TRBJ1-2; D gene uncertain. The CDR3 covers 14 residues. CDR1 and CDR2 (germline): SGHRS, YFSETQ. Trimming pared 6 bases from V and 8 bases from J, leaving 20 bases between. The CDR3 DNA reads TGCGCCAGCACAGAACAGTTTACTAGTTTGGGCTACACCTTC. Residues: CASTEQFTSLGYTF.